This T cell receptor beta chain was profiled in a study of cytomegalovirus exposure and HLA in healthy donors. For the study at large: The Caucasian-associated ancestry cluster held 80% to 90% of 350 to 450 genotyped donors.

The V end was cut by 0 bases, the J end by 2 bases, with 10 bases between. The CDR3 sequence is 15 residues long. The germline V gene encodes CDR1 LGHNA and CDR2 YSLEER. The PCR used 60 Vbeta and 13 Jbeta primers. Libraries were prepared by immunoSEQ multiplex PCR; TCRdb keeps only in-frame clonotypes and omits some of them. The data show roughly 170,000 clones, around four fifths seen once. Sample: PBMCs. The sequence was obtained from a man between 25 and 39 years old in good health and CMV-seronegative. The chain has TRBV4-3 and TRBJ2-5; D unresolved. For the CDR3, the DNA is TGCGCCAGCAGCCAAGAAGAACTAACTCAAGAGACCCAGTACTTC. Amino acid sequence: CASSQEELTQETQYF.